This T cell receptor (beta chain) was retrieved from a study of blood T cell repertoires in COVID-19. Whole-study context: Whether acute or convalescent, the COVID-19 samples came from the United States, Italy and Spain. PBMCs, B-cell-depleted T cells, or T cells were the source of the cDNA or gDNA that made up the material.

Some clones are missing from TCRdb's copy, which holds only in-frame ones; the method was immunoSEQ multiplex PCR. Counted here are under 80,000 clones, about 85% occurring once; the ten biggest clones make up 5% to 6%. The V end lost 0 bases, the J end lost 3 bases, and 21 bases lay between the germline ends. Germline lookup yields CDR1 SGHAT and CDR2 FQNNGV. CDR3 length: 18 residues. This chain uses TRBV11-2 with TRBJ2-7; tentative D call: TRBD1 (6 bases). The receptor comes from a man aged 70-80 years with acute or convalescent COVID-19. The source material was peripheral blood. The CDR3 here is CASSLEDIGGQPFYEQYF. CDR3 coding DNA: TGTGCCAGCAGCTTAGAAGATATAGGCGGACAGCCCTTCTACGAGCAGTACTTC.